Each of the 17 T cell receptor beta chains below was sequenced from the same sample in a study of T cell clonotyping in hematopoietic cell transplantation. Produced via immunoSEQ multiplex PCR; TCRdb's table is partial and in-frame only. The sample contains 70,000 or so clones, about 93% of which appear only once. The sequenced sample consisted of peripheral blood mononuclear cells. These receptors were obtained from a man aged 45-65 years in good health. Some clones in this sample may be carry-over from other donors' samples.

CDR3 amino acids: CASSLQGNEKLFF. The DNA for the CDR3 is TGTGCCAGCAGTTTACAGGGGAATGAAAAACTGTTTTTT. The chain uses TRBV5-6 and TRBJ1-4, with 7 bases fitting TRBD1. Trimming removed 5 bases from V and 5 bases from J; junction bases left unmatched: 3. Per the germline V gene, CDR1 is SGHDT and CDR2 is YYEEEE. There are 13 residues in the CDR3.

The genes are TRBV6-5 and TRBJ1-3; D unresolved. The CDR3 length is 14 residues. CDR1 MNHEY and CDR2 SVGAGI come from the germline V gene. V was clipped by 6 bases and J by 0 bases, with 9 bases between them. CDR3 protein: CASRESSSGNTIYF. The CDR3 region has the DNA TGTGCCAGCAGGGAGAGCTCCTCTGGAAACACCATATATTTT.

The V and J genes are TRBV5-8 and TRBJ2-7; D might be TRBD1 (5 bases). Trimming took off 0 bases at V and 0 bases at J, with 22 bases between the two ends. Germline CDR1 SGHTS, CDR2 YDEGEE. This CDR3 has 19 residues. The CDR3 DNA sequence: TGTGCCAGCAGCTTGGTATGGGGCTTGGTTACCACAAGCTCCTACGAGCAGTACTTC. This encodes CASSLVWGLVTTSSYEQYF.

This chain connects TRBV28 to TRBJ2-3, with D uncertain. Germline V gene sequence: CDR1 MDHEN, CDR2 SYDVKM. The CDR3 spans 12 residues. V lost 1 base, J lost 4 bases, and 3 bases lay in between. The CDR3 DNA sequence: TGTGCCAGCAGTTTATCTTCAGATACGCAGTATTTT. Its translation is CASSLSSDTQYF.

This sequence joins TRBV7-6 and TRBJ2-2; the match to TRBD2 covers 8 bases. In germline, CDR1 is SGHVS, CDR2 FNYEAQ. The CDR3 has 16 residues. V shed 4 bases, J shed 3 bases, and the junction held 7 bases outside the gene matches. The CDR3 DNA is TGTGCCAGCAGCTCCCAACCGGGAGGGGACACCGGGGAGCTGTTTTTT. The encoded protein is CASSSQPGGDTGELFF.

The chain employs TRBV5-1 and TRBJ2-7; 7 nucleotides match TRBD1. Germline assignment: CDR1 SGHRS and CDR2 YFSETQ. J lost 2 bases, V lost 4 bases, and 3 bases had no gene match. CDR3 size: 13 residues. The CDR3 sequence is CASSRDRAYEQYF. The CDR3 nucleotides are TGCGCCAGCAGCAGAGACAGGGCCTACGAGCAGTACTTC.

V is TRBV29-1 and J is TRBJ1-2; 11 bases agree with TRBD1. The CDR3 has 16 residues. With V trimmed by 3 bases and J by 7 bases, 13 bases remained unmatched. CDR1 SQVTM and CDR2 ANQGSEA come from the germline V gene. CDR3 in amino acids: CSVEEWEGTGGGGYTF. CDR3 bases: TGCAGCGTTGAGGAGTGGGAAGGGACAGGGGGTGGTGGCTACACCTTC.

The V and J genes are TRBV7-6 and TRBJ2-5; TRBD2 matches at 12 bases. Germline V lookup: CDR1 SGHVS, CDR2 FNYEAQ. The junction had 5 bases not matched to a gene; V was cut back by 5 bases and J by 4 bases. The CDR3 covers 15 residues. The CDR3 region has the DNA TGTGCCAGCAGCCCCAGACTAGCGGGGGTAGAGACCCAGTACTTC. It encodes CASSPRLAGVETQYF.

The chain uses TRBV5-1 and TRBJ2-1; D tentatively reads TRBD1 or TRBD2 (5 bases each). The germline CDR1 and CDR2 sequences are SGHRS and YFSETQ. The CDR3 runs 12 residues. V was pared by 4 bases and J by 9 bases, with 11 bases between. CDR3 nucleotides: TGCGCCAGCAGCCCGGGACGTCGTGAGCAGTTCTTC. Protein: CASSPGRREQFF.

The V call is TRBV6-5, the J call TRBJ2-7, with 9 nucleotides matching TRBD1. V trimming: 4 bases; J trimming: 6 bases; junction bases outside the gene matches: 7. The CDR3 is made up of 14 amino acids. Germline loops: CDR1 MNHEY, CDR2 SVGAGI. DNA for the CDR3: TGTGCCAGCAGTTCGGGACAGGGATTCGTCGAGCAGTACTTC. It encodes CASSSGQGFVEQYF.

The V gene is TRBV28, the J gene TRBJ1-5; D uncertain. Per the germline V gene, CDR1 is MDHEN and CDR2 is SYDVKM. V was pared by 4 bases and J by 7 bases, with 8 bases between. The CDR3 extends over 12 amino acids. CDR3 nucleotides: TGTGCCAGCAGTTACCTTTACCAGCCCCAGCATTTT. It translates to CASSYLYQPQHF.

The chain recombines TRBV30 with TRBJ2-7; unclear D gene. The CDR3 is 15 residues long. V was clipped by 0 bases and J by 1 base, with 13 bases between them. CDR1 is GTSNPN and CDR2 is SVGIG in the germline V gene (reference sequence). The CDR3 is CAWSVRQALSYEQYF. The CDR3 DNA reads as TGTGCCTGGAGTGTAAGGCAGGCGCTTTCCTACGAGCAGTACTTC.

J is TRBJ2-2 and V is TRBV27; D remains unclear. This CDR3 contains 15 residues. The germline CDR1 and CDR2 sequences are MNHEY and SMNVEV (reference sequence). The V end was cut by 6 bases, the J end by 4 bases, with 15 bases between. CDR3 nucleotide sequence: TGTGCCAGCAGACCCAATATAGTAGGCACCGGGGAGCTGTTTTTT. This sequence encodes CASRPNIVGTGELFF.

This chain connects TRBV6-5 to TRBJ1-5; D not certain. CDR3 size: 15 residues. Trimming stripped 7 bases from V and 2 bases from J, with 15 bases between. From germline, CDR1 is MNHEY and CDR2 SVGAGI. The CDR3 DNA reads TGTGCCAGCAAGTTAGGTATTAGTGGCAATCAGCCCCAGCATTTT. This codes for CASKLGISGNQPQHF.

The chain uses TRBV6-1 and TRBJ1-5; D possibly corresponds to TRBD1 (6 bases). The germline CDR1 and CDR2 sequences are MNHNS and SASEGT. Trimming took off 4 bases at V and 6 bases at J, with 16 bases between the two ends. This CDR3 contains 15 residues. The CDR3 reads CASSAGGGFAQPQHF. The CDR3 bases are TGTGCCAGCAGTGCTGGGGGCGGCTTTGCTCAGCCCCAGCATTTT.

The chain joins TRBV28 to TRBJ2-1, with D possibly being TRBD1 or TRBD2 (5 bases each). The CDR3 sequence is 15 residues long. CDR1 MDHEN and CDR2 SYDVKM come from the germline V gene. With 5 bases removed from V and 7 bases from J, the gap between germline ends came to 18 bases. The CDR3 loop reads CASSIGGTRGNEQFF. The CDR3 coding sequence is TGTGCCAGCAGTATTGGGGGAACGAGAGGGAATGAGCAGTTCTTC.

The CDR3 nucleotides are TGTGCCAGCAGCCGTGACAGGGGCACTGAAGCTTTCTTT. Amino acid sequence: CASSRDRGTEAFF. This chain connects TRBV7-2 to TRBJ1-1; the match to TRBD1 covers 8 bases. The CDR3 is 13 residues long. From germline, CDR1 is SGHTA and CDR2 FQGNSA. V lost 5 bases, J lost 4 bases, and 3 bases stayed unmatched.